The 4 T cell receptor beta chains given below trace back to one sample, sequenced in a study of beta chain features in type 1 diabetes. cDNA synthesis used the whole RNA isolate, giving expressed TCRB sequences. Libraries were prepared by immunoSEQ multiplex PCR; TCRdb keeps only in-frame clonotypes and omits some of them. The profile shows about 180,000 clones, approximately 13% of them singletons. Sequenced input: central memory CD4+ T cells from blood. The origin of the receptors is a woman under 30 in good health.

A few counts support this clone. The genes are TRBV13 and TRBJ2-1, with a possible D match to TRBD2 (5 bases). Germline CDR1 reads PRHDT; CDR2 reads FYEKMQ (reference sequence). V was shortened by 2 bases and J by 10 bases, with 12 bases between the two germline ends. There are 13 residues in the CDR3. The CDR3 here is CASSLRPPGEQFF. The CDR3 nucleotides read TGTGCCAGCAGCTTACGACCACCGGGAGAGCAGTTCTTC.

This clone has a handful of counts. The chain recombines TRBV29-1 with TRBJ2-4, with D possibly being TRBD1 (5 bases). The CDR3 covers 12 residues. V was shortened by 6 bases and J by 6 bases, with 12 bases between the two germline ends. Germline CDR1 and CDR2: SQVTM and ANQGSEA. The CDR3 DNA is TGCAGCGTCATGACAGCTGTAAACATTCAGTACTTC. Protein product: CSVMTAVNIQYF.

This clone appeared a few times. The chain links TRBV29-1 to TRBJ1-1; 8 nucleotides align to TRBD1. V lost 7 bases and J lost 0; bases outside the gene matches: 4. The germline V gene has CDR1 SQVTM and CDR2 ANQGSEA. The CDR3 loop spans 13 amino acids. The CDR3 coding sequence is TGCAGCGGTCGACAGGGGATGAACACTGAAGCTTTCTTT. It is translated as CSGRQGMNTEAFF.

This clone has only one observation. The rearrangement joins TRBV5-4 to TRBJ2-6, with 7 bases matching TRBD2. Germline loops: CDR1 SGHNT, CDR2 YYREEE (reference sequence). This CDR3 is built from 19 residues. V shed 4 bases, J shed 0 bases, and the junction held 13 bases outside the gene matches. The chain's CDR3 is CASSPTGKGRASGANVLTF. CDR3 bases: TGTGCCAGCAGCCCGACTGGGAAGGGGAGGGCCTCTGGGGCCAACGTCCTGACTTTC.